The sequence of this T cell receptor beta chain was determined in a study of monozygotic twins with inflammatory bowel disease. Study-wide results and caveats: No repertoire similarity difference was seen between concordant and discordant twins; power was possibly limited.

CDR3 length: 15 amino acids. Germline CDR1 is SGHTA and CDR2 is FQGNSA. As to this clonotype: Its antigen is still unknown.

With the 5' RACE reads reprocessed, TCRdb shows one record per CDR3 protein and no DNA. The sample's table shows 150,000 to 200,000 distinct CDR3 sequences. The chain employs TRBV7-2 and TRBJ2-5; TCRdb outputs TRBD1, but without DNA this stays unchecked. The sequence was collected from a human donor with ulcerative colitis or Crohn's disease, or a healthy co-twin of an affected twin (not recorded which). The sample consisted of blood. CDR3 amino acids: CASSLEPGRKETQYF.